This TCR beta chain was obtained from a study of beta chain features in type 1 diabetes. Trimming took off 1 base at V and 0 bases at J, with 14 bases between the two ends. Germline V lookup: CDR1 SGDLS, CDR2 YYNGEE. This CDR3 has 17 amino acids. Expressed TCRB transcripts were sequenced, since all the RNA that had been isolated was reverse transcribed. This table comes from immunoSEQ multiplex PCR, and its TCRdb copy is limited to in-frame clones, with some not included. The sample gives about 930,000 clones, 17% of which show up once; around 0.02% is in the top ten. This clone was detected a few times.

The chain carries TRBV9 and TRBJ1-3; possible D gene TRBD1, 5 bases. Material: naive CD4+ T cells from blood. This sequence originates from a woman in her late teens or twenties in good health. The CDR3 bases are TGTGCCAGCAGCGTAAGTCTGCAGGGTTCCTCTGGAAACACCATATATTTT. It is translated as CASSVSLQGSSGNTIYF.